The text below deals with one T cell receptor beta chain. Its antigen is unknown. This entry belongs to a study of CXCR3-negative and CXCR3-positive naive CD8 T cells. Across the study: Each library held about 1.5 +/- 0.3 million TRB reads, 130 million to 150 million in total.

Triplicates of over 250,000 cells were sorted from each CD8+ T cell subset. UMI-labeled 5' RACE TRB cDNA libraries were prepared from the cells. TCRdb derives one entry per CDR3 protein from the 5' RACE reads, leaving out DNA. In total, the table holds around 110,000 distinct CDR3 sequences. The germline V gene has CDR1 SEHNR and CDR2 FQNEAQ (reference sequence). This CDR3 contains 15 residues. General study points: Hydrophobicity of TRB CDR3s was greater in CXCR3-positive naive cells than in CXCR3-negative naive cells. Comparably high diversity was seen in both naive subsets, and much lower diversity in memory CD8+ cells.

Sequences were obtained from naive CXCR3+ CD8+ T cells from blood. Subset: CD45RO-CCR7+CD27+CD95- naive CD8+ T cells expressing CXCR3 (TNR3+). J is TRBJ2-7 and V is TRBV7-9. This receptor was taken from a human donor in good health. Some clones in this sample may be carry-over from other donors' samples. CDR3 sequence reads: CASSPTGGITYEQYF.